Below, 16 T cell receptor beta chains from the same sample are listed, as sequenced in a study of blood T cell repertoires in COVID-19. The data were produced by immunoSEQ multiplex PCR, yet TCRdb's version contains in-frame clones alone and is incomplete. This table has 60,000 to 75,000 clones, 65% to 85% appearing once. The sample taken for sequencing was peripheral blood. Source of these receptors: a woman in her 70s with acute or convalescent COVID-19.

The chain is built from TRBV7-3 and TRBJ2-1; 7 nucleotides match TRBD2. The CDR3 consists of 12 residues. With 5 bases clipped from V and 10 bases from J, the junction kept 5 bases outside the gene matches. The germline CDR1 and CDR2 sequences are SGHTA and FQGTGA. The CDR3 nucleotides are TGTGCCAGCAGCCCCGGGGGGAACGAGCAGTTCTTC. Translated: CASSPGGNEQFF.

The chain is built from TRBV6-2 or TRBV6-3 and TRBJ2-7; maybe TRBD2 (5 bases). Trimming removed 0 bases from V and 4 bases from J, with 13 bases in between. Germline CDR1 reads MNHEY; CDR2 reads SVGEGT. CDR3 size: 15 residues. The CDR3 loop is CASSYSLVPKYEQYF. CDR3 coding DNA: TGTGCCAGCAGTTACTCACTAGTACCAAAATACGAGCAGTACTTC.

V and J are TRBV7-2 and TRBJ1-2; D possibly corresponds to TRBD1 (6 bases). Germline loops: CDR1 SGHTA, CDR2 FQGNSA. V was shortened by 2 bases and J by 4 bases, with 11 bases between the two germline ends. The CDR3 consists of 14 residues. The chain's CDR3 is CASSLQGRIYGYTF. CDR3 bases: TGTGCCAGCAGCTTACAGGGGCGGATCTATGGCTACACCTTC.

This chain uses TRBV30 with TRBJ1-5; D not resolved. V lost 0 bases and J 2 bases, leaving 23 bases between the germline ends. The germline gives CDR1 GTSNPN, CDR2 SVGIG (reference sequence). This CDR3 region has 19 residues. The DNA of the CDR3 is TGTGCCTGGAGTGTAATCCCGCCGGGCGGGTCTTGGGGCAATCAGCCCCAGCATTTT. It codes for CAWSVIPPGGSWGNQPQHF.

This CDR3 is CAWSTGGNYGYTF. CDR3 sequence (DNA): TGTGCCTGGTCTACAGGGGGTAACTATGGCTACACCTTC. The chain couples TRBV30 to TRBJ1-2; 8 bases map to TRBD1. The CDR3 loop spans 13 amino acids. Germline CDR1 reads GTSNPN; CDR2 reads SVGIG (reference sequence). Losses at the gene ends were 5 bases for V and 1 base for J; bases not matched to a gene: 3. The whole variable domain, remainder taken from reference TRBV30 and TRBJ1-2, is SQTIHQWPATLVQPVGSPLSLECTVEGTSNPNLYWYRQAAGRGLQLLFYSVGIGQISSEVPQNLSASRPQDRQFILSSKKLLLSDSGFYLCAWSTGGNYGYTFGSGTRLTVV.

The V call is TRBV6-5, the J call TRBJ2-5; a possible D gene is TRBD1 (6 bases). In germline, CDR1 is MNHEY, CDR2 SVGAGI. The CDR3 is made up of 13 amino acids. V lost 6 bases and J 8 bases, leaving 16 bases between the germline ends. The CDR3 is CASSRTDSQTQYF. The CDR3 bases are TGTGCCAGCAGCCGGACAGATTCTCAAACCCAGTACTTC.

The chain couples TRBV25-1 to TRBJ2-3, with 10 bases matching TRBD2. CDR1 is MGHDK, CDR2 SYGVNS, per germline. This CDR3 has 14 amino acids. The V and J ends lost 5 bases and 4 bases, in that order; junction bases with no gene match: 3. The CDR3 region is CASSSGGASDTQYF. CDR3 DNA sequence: TGTGCCAGCAGTAGCGGGGGGGCCTCAGATACGCAGTATTTT.

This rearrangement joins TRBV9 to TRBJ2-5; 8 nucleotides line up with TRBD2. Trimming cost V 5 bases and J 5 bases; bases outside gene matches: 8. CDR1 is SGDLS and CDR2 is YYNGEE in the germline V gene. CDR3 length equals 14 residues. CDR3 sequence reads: CASSYGLAAETQYF. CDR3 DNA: TGTGCCAGCAGTTATGGACTAGCCGCGGAGACCCAGTACTTC. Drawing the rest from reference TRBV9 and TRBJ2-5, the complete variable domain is DSGVTQTPKHLITATGQRVTLRCSPRSGDLSVYWYQQSLDQGLQFLIQYYNGEERAKGNILERFSAQQFPDLHSELNLSSLELGDSALYFCASSYGLAAETQYFGPGTRLLVL.

CDR3 DNA: TGTGCCACCAGTGACGGGAGTAGGCGGGGAACCCAGTACTTC. This codes for CATSDGSRRGTQYF. V gene TRBV24-1 combines with J gene TRBJ2-5, with TRBD2 as a possible D gene (6 bases). This CDR3 has 14 residues. Looked up from germline, CDR1 is KGHDR and CDR2 is SFDVKD. Trimming removed 4 bases from V and 8 bases from J, with 16 bases in between.

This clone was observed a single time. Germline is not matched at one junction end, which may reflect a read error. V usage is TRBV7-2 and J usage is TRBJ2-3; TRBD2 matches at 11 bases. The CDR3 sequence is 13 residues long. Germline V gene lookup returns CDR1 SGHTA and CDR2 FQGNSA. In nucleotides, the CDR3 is TGTGCCAGCAGCGCAGTCTCCGGGACTAGCGGCAATTTT. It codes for CASSAVSGTSGNF. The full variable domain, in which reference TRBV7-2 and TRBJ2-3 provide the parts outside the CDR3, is GAGVSQSPSNKVTEKGKDVELRCDPISGHTALYWYRQSLGQGLEFLIYFQGNSAPDKSGLPSDRFSAERTGGSVSTLTIQRTQQEDSAVYLCASSAVSGTSGNFGPGTRLTVL.

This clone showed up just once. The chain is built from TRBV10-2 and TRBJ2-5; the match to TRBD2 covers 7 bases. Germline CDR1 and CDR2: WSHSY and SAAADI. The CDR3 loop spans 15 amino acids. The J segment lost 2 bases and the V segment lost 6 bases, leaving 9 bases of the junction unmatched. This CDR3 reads CASRPASGEQETQYF. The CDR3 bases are TGCGCCAGCAGACCGGCTAGCGGTGAACAAGAGACCCAGTACTTC.

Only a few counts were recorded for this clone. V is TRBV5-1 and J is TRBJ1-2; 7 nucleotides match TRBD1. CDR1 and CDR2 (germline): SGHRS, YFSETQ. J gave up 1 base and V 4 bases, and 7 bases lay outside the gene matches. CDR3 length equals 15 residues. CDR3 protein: CASSPGQAINYGYTF. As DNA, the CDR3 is TGCGCCAGCAGCCCTGGACAGGCTATTAACTATGGCTACACCTTC.

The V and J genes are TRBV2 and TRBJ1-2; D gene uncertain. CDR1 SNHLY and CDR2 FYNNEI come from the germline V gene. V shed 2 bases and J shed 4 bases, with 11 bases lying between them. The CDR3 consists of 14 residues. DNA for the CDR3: TGTGCCAGCAGTGAACTACCGGCGGGCTATGGCTACACCTTC. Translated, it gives CASSELPAGYGYTF.

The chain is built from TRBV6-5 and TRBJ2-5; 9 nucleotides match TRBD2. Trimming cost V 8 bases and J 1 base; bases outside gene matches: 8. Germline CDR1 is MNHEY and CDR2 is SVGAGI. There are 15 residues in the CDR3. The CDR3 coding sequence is TGTGCCAGCGGCCGGGCTAGCGGGGCCCAAGAGACCCAGTACTTC. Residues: CASGRASGAQETQYF.

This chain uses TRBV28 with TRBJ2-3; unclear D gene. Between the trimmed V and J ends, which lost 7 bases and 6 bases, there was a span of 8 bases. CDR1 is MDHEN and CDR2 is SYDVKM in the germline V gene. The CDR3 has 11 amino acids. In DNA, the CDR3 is TGTGCCAGCACATCCGCGGATACGCAGTATTTT. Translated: CASTSADTQYF.

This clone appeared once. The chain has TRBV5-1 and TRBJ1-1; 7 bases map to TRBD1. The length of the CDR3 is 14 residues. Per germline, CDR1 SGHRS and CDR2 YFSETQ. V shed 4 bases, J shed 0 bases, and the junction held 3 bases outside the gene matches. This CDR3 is CASSGDRLNTEAFF. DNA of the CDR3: TGCGCCAGCAGCGGGGACAGATTGAACACTGAAGCTTTCTTT.